The 11 T cell receptor beta chains below come from one sample, sequenced in a study of T cells after posttransplantation cyclophosphamide. TCRdb keeps only in-frame clones here, not all; method: immunoSEQ multiplex PCR. This set yields 10,000 to 15,000 clones and no singletons; the top ten hold 7.3%. What was sequenced was PBMCs. Every receptor here comes from a woman aged 40 to 50 in good health, CMV-negative, and a related stem cell transplant donor.

This clone has at least ten counts. The V gene is TRBV4-1, the J gene TRBJ1-2; 7 nucleotides agree with TRBD1. The CDR3 runs to 16 residues. Germline V gene data show CDR1 as MGHRA and CDR2 as YSYEKL. V was clipped by 0 bases and J by 2 bases; unmatched bases: 6. CDR3 loop: CASSQDRSQGNYGYTF. The CDR3, as DNA: TGCGCCAGCAGCCAAGATCGTTCACAGGGGAACTATGGCTACACCTTC.

Ten or more counts support this clone. The chain has TRBV6-4 and TRBJ2-5; 7 bases line up with TRBD1. The CDR3 extends over 13 amino acids. CDR1 and CDR2 (germline): MRHNA, SNTAGT. J lost 6 bases, V lost 9 bases, and 10 bases had no gene match. In DNA, the CDR3 is TGTGCCAGGGACCGGACAGGAGAAAAGACCCAGTACTTC. Translation: CARDRTGEKTQYF.

This clone was seen ten or more times. The chain employs TRBV5-4 and TRBJ2-5; D uncertain. CDR3 length equals 16 residues. Per germline, CDR1 SGHNT and CDR2 YYREEE (reference sequence). Trimming removed 4 bases at V and 7 bases at J, with 23 bases between. Here the CDR3 DNA reads TGTGCCAGCAGCCCAATCCAAGGGCCTCCAAGTGGGACCCAGTACTTC. This codes for CASSPIQGPPSGTQYF.

V is TRBV9 and J is TRBJ1-5; no clear D gene. V was shortened by 0 bases and J by 6 bases, with 7 bases between the two germline ends. The CDR3 length is 13 residues. Germline lookup yields CDR1 SGDLS and CDR2 YYNGEE. CDR3 amino acids: CASSVALGQPQHF. CDR3 sequence (DNA): TGTGCCAGCAGCGTAGCACTCGGTCAGCCCCAGCATTTT.

The chain recombines TRBV29-1 with TRBJ2-5; D call uncertain. Germline V gives CDR1 SQVTM, CDR2 ANQGSEA. Trimming removed 3 bases from V and 5 bases from J, with 10 bases in between. The CDR3 sequence is 12 residues long. The DNA of the CDR3 is TGCAGCGTTGAGTCCAGGCTGGAGACCCAGTACTTC. Amino acids: CSVESRLETQYF. Full variable domain (outside the CDR3, taken from reference TRBV29-1 and TRBJ2-5): SAVISQKPSRDICQRGTSLTIQCQVDSQVTMMFWYRQQPGQSLTLIATANQGSEATYESGFVIDKFPISRPNLTFSTLTVSNMSPEDSSIYLCSVESRLETQYFGPGTRLLVL.

Many counts were recorded for this clone. J is TRBJ1-2 and V is TRBV7-2; the D is unclear. The CDR3 spans 13 residues. V lost 5 bases to trimming and J lost 3 bases, with 10 bases between them. The germline CDR1 and CDR2 sequences are SGHTA and FQGNSA. In nucleotides, the CDR3 is TGTGCCAGCAGCCTGGCAGGCGACTATGGCTACACCTTC. It is translated as CASSLAGDYGYTF.

This clone has ten or more counts. The chain employs TRBV4-3 and TRBJ2-6, with D tentatively TRBD1 or TRBD2 (5 bases each). Trimming left V 4 bases short and J 1 base short, with 14 bases between. CDR1 and CDR2 (germline): LGHNA, YSLEER. This CDR3 is built from 17 residues. The CDR3 nucleotides read TGCGCCAGCAGCCCATACATAGAGGGGTCTGGGGCCAACGTCCTGACTTTC. Protein product: CASSPYIEGSGANVLTF.

This clone was observed many times. V and J are TRBV7-3 and TRBJ2-4, with TRBD2 identical over 8 bases. J was trimmed by 4 bases and V by 4 bases; bases with no gene match: 9. CDR3 length: 16 residues. Germline values: CDR1 SGHTA, CDR2 FQGTGA. CDR3 loop: CASSSLGGGGKNIQYF. CDR3 bases: TGTGCCAGCAGCTCATTGGGGGGCGGGGGGAAAAACATTCAGTACTTC.

V is TRBV9 and J is TRBJ2-5; TRBD2 aligns across 12 bases. V shed 3 bases, J shed 4 bases, and the junction held 10 bases outside the gene matches. CDR1 and CDR2 (germline): SGDLS, YYNGEE. The CDR3 is made up of 17 amino acids. The CDR3 DNA is TGTGCCAGCAGCGCCTGGTCTAGCGGGGGGGCTGTAGAGACCCAGTACTTC. Its protein product is CASSAWSSGGAVETQYF.

This clone was counted at least ten times. The V and J genes are TRBV2 and TRBJ1-2; TRBD1 might be the D (5 bases). Germline V gives CDR1 SNHLY, CDR2 FYNNEI. V was shortened by 7 bases and J by 6 bases, with 18 bases between the two germline ends. The CDR3 runs 14 residues. CDR3 sequence (DNA): TGTGCCAGCACTCCGATGGGCGGGGGGAATGGCTACACCTTC. Translation: CASTPMGGGNGYTF.

This clone was counted at least ten times. V usage is TRBV28 and J usage is TRBJ1-5, with TRBD1 identical over 9 bases. The CDR3 loop spans 14 amino acids. V dropped 2 bases and J dropped 7; count of bases not matched to a gene: 3. CDR1 and CDR2 (germline): MDHEN, SYDVKM. The CDR3 DNA is TGTGCCAGCAGTTTAAAGGGACAGGGCCAGCCCCAGCATTTT. Amino acid sequence: CASSLKGQGQPQHF.